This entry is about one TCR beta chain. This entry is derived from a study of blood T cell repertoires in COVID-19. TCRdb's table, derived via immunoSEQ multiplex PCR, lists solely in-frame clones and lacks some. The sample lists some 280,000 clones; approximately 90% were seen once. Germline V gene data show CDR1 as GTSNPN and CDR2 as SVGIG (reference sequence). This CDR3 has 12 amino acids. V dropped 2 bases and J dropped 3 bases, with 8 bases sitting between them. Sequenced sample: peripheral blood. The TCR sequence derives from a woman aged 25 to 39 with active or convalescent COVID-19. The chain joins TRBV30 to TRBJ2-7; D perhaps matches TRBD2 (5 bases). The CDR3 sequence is CAWSHGLYEQYF. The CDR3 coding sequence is TGTGCCTGGAGTCACGGACTCTACGAGCAGTACTTC.